This T cell receptor (beta chain) was profiled in a study of T-cell reconstitution after alpha-beta-depleted transplantation in children. Regarding the study as a whole: Some patients showed high day-60 TCRbeta diversity, which derived from surviving recipient T cells and thymic progenitors. Newly made T cells mostly supplied T-cell counts and diversity one year after transplant.

Comments on this clonotype: Its matching antigen is unknown.

V was cut by 6 bases and J by 4 bases, with 10 bases left in between. This CDR3 has 14 residues. Germline V gene data show CDR1 as LNHDA and CDR2 as SQIVND (reference sequence). The library targeted TCRbeta and was prepared with unique molecular identifiers. TCRdb called the PCR reads again in MiXCR, with one record for every CDR3 protein. The sample lists around 300,000 distinct CDR3 sequences; around 7.3% were seen once. V is TRBV19 and J is TRBJ2-6; D is uncertain. Sequencing used peripheral blood, obtained 360 days after TCRalphabeta/CD19-depleted stem cell transplant. This receptor was taken from a female patient aged 2 to 10 who had a stem cell transplant for Fanconi anemia, so the T cells may come from the graft donor. The CDR3 sequence: CASSWVEGANVLTF. DNA of the CDR3: TGTGCCAGTAGCTGGGTGGAAGGGGCCAACGTCCTGACTTTC.